This TCR beta chain was observed in a study of blood T cell repertoires in COVID-19. For the study at large: Researchers got acute and convalescent COVID-19 samples from the United States, Italy and Spain. PBMCs, B-cell-depleted T cells, or T cells were the source of the cDNA or gDNA that made up the material.

Trimming pared 5 bases from V and 6 bases from J, leaving 17 bases between. Per germline, CDR1 SEHNR and CDR2 FQNEAQ (reference sequence). The length of the CDR3 is 15 residues. Per the original data handling: Scientists estimated how many nucleated cells there were by amplifying reference gene primers. TCRdb's copy holds only in-frame clones and misses some; the assay was immunoSEQ multiplex PCR. V and J calls and clone size come straight from that table; D and trimming were deduced from the DNA. The sample holds around 170,000 clones, about four fifths seen once. The genes are TRBV7-9 and TRBJ1-5; no reliable D call. The sequencing sample was made of peripheral blood. The receptor comes from a man in his 70s with active or convalescent COVID-19. As DNA, the CDR3 is TGTGCCAGCAGCCCGGGCGACGGGAGTACTCAGCCCCAGCATTTT. It yields the protein CASSPGDGSTQPQHF.